The clone carrying this T cell receptor beta chain was detected only a few times. Compared with germline, one end of the junction differs, possibly owing to a read error. This entry is derived from a study of blood T cell repertoires in COVID-19. Study in general: Researchers got acute and convalescent COVID-19 samples from the United States, Italy and Spain.

The germline CDR1 and CDR2 sequences are MNHEY and SVGEGT. This CDR3 has 17 amino acids. Authors' analysis steps: Reference gene primer amplification gave nucleated cell count estimates. TCRdb's copy holds only in-frame clones and misses some; the assay was immunoSEQ multiplex PCR. V, J and clone size derive from that table, while D and trimming were established from the DNA sequence. The sample lists approximately 40,000 clones, about 87% seen once, with less than 5% in the top ten. Seattle's enrolled individuals joined amid active infection and were then monitored longitudinally. The sequenced sample consisted of peripheral blood. The genes are TRBV6-2 or TRBV6-3 and TRBJ2-2; 15 bases agree with TRBD2. The source is a man in his forties with COVID-19, enrolled during active disease. The DNA of the CDR3 is TGTGCCAGCAGTAGGACTAGCGGGGGGGCGAAGACCGGGGAGCTGTTTTTT. This gives the protein CASSRTSGGAKTGELFF.